This is a list of T cell receptor beta chains from one sample in a study of beta chain features in type 1 diabetes. The assay was immunoSEQ multiplex PCR, and TCRdb's table has in-frame clones only and misses some. The data hold 150,000 to 200,000 clones, with roughly 60% observed a single time. The sequenced sample consisted of naive CD4+ T cells from blood. These receptors all come from a man under 40 with type 1 diabetes. Both conserved end residues are part of each CDR3. Fields, in order: V gene, clone size, J gene, D gene, CDR3 DNA, CDR3 protein. The D gene is left open where the match is weak. Not every row has a clone size; where given, it reads once, few, many or a size class.

V: TRBV29-1
size: few
J: TRBJ2-3
D: -
DNA: TGCAGCGTTGAAGATGGGCTAGATGCAGATACGCAGTATTTT
CDR3: CSVEDGLDADTQYF

V: TRBV7-6
size: -
J: TRBJ2-3
D: -
DNA: TGTGCCAGCAGCTTAGGGGGCGCGGATACGCAGTATTTT
CDR3: CASSLGGADTQYF

V: TRBV18
size: -
J: TRBJ2-7
D: -
DNA: TGTGCCAGCTCACCCCTAAGGGCAGTGGTCGACGAGCAGTACTTC
CDR3: CASSPLRAVVDEQYF

V: TRBV30
size: -
J: TRBJ2-1
D: -
DNA: TGTGCCTGGGAGGCTAACTCCTACAATGAGCAGTTCTTC
CDR3: CAWEANSYNEQFF

V: TRBV7-2
size: -
J: TRBJ2-5
D: -
DNA: TGTGCCAGCAGCTTAACTGGGGGTAGGAAAGAGACCCAGTACTTC
CDR3: CASSLTGGRKETQYF

V: TRBV4-3
size: -
J: TRBJ1-5
D: -
DNA: TGCGCCAGCAGCCAACAGAGGAGCAATCAGCCCCAGCATTTT
CDR3: CASSQQRSNQPQHF

V: TRBV9
size: -
J: TRBJ2-6
D: TRBD1
DNA: TGTGCCAGCACCCATAGACAGGGGGCAATGCTCTCTGGGGCCAACGTCCTGACTTTC
CDR3: CASTHRQGAMLSGANVLTF

V: TRBV30
size: -
J: TRBJ2-3
D: -
DNA: TGTGCCTGGACTACCACCGGTAGGGGCACAGATACGCAGTATTTT
CDR3: CAWTTTGRGTDTQYF

V: TRBV7-2
size: -
J: TRBJ2-1
D: -
DNA: TGTGCCAGCAGCCCCCACACGGGGGCAGTCAATGAGCAGTTCTTC
CDR3: CASSPHTGAVNEQFF

V: TRBV2
size: -
J: TRBJ2-5
D: -
DNA: TGTGCCAGCAAACAGGAGGAGACCCAGTACTTC
CDR3: CASKQEETQYF

V: TRBV7-2
size: -
J: TRBJ2-7
D: TRBD1
DNA: TGTGCCAGCAGCATAGACAGGGGGCACGCCTACGAGCAGTACTTC
CDR3: CASSIDRGHAYEQYF

V: TRBV14
size: few
J: TRBJ1-6
D: -
DNA: TGTGCCAGCAGCCGAGGAGTAGACGGTTCACCCCTCCACTTT
CDR3: CASSRGVDGSPLHF

V: TRBV29-1
size: few
J: TRBJ2-7
D: -
DNA: TGCAGCGTTGATGGCAGGGCCAACGAGCAGTACTTC
CDR3: CSVDGRANEQYF

V: TRBV28
size: -
J: TRBJ2-5
D: -
DNA: TGTGCCACCCAGGCCCAAGAGACCCAGTACTTC
CDR3: CATQAQETQYF

V: TRBV6-6
size: -
J: TRBJ2-3
D: -
DNA: TGTGCCACGCTCGGGTCGGTTGGCACAGATACGCAGTATTTT
CDR3: CATLGSVGTDTQYF

V: TRBV14
size: -
J: TRBJ1-1
D: -
DNA: TGTGCCAGCAGCCAAGAGGTGAATTCTGGGGGAGTCGCTTTCTTT
CDR3: CASSQEVNSGGVAFF